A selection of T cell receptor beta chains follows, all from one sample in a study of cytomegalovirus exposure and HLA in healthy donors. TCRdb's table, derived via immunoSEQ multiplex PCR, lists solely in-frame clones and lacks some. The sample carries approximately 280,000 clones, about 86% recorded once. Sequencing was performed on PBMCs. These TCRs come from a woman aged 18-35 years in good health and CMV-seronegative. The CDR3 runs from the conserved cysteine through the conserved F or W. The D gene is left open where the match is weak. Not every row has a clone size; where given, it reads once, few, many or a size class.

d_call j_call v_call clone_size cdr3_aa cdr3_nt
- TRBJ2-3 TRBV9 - CASSGGGASTDTQYF TGTGCCAGCAGTGGAGGGGGCGCGAGCACAGATACGCAGTATTTT
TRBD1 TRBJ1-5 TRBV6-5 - CASSYGQGYNQPQHF TGTGCCAGCAGCTATGGACAGGGATACAATCAGCCCCAGCATTTT
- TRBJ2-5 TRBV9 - CASSPQMASGVAQYF TGTGCCAGCAGCCCCCAAATGGCCTCCGGGGTGGCCCAGTACTTC
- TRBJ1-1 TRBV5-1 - CASSFLGRLNTEAFF TGCGCCAGCAGCTTTTTAGGCAGGCTGAACACTGAAGCTTTCTTT
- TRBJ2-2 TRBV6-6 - CASRTGTPNTGELFF TGTGCCAGCAGGACCGGGACACCTAACACCGGGGAGCTGTTTTTT
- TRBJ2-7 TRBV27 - CASSLARTSYEQYF TGTGCCAGCAGTTTAGCCAGGACATCCTACGAGCAGTACTTC
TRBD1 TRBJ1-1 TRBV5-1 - CASGTGVPNTEAFF TGCGCCAGCGGAACAGGGGTCCCGAACACTGAAGCTTTCTTT
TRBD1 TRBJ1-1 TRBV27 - CASSPGQGKANTEAFF TGTGCCAGCAGCCCGGGACAGGGTAAGGCGAACACTGAAGCTTTCTTT
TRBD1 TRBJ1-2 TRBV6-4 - CASIREGTGDPYGYTF TGTGCCAGCATTAGGGAGGGGACAGGGGATCCCTATGGCTACACCTTC
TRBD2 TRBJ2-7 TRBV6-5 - CASSYSAGGAYEQYF TGTGCCAGCAGTTACTCGGCGGGGGGGGCCTACGAGCAGTACTTC
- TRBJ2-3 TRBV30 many CAWSLPPTDTQYF TGTGCCTGGTCCCTACCCCCCACAGATACGCAGTATTTT
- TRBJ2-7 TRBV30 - CAWSNMWPYRFYEQYF TGTGCCTGGAGTAATATGTGGCCGTACCGATTCTACGAGCAGTACTTC
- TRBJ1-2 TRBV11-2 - CASSLRLGGYTF TGTGCCAGCAGTCTAAGGTTGGGCGGCTACACCTTC
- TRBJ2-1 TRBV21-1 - CASSKAVPLAGGRGNEQFF TGTGCCAGCAGCAAAGCGGTCCCGCTAGCGGGAGGGAGGGGCAATGAGCAGTTCTTC
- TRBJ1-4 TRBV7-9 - CASSLPGSNEKLFF TGTGCCAGCAGCTTACCAGGGTCAAATGAAAAACTGTTTTTT
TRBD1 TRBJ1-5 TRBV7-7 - CASSLGQGSGGQPQHF TGTGCCAGCAGCTTGGGACAGGGGTCCGGGGGCCAGCCCCAGCATTTT
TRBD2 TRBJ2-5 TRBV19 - CASSMIWTSGRVRETQYF TGTGCCAGTAGTATGATCTGGACTAGCGGGAGGGTGAGAGAGACCCAGTACTTC
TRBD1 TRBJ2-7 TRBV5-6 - CASSPGIRDRSSYEQYF TGTGCCAGCAGCCCTGGGATCCGGGACAGGAGCTCCTACGAGCAGTACTTC
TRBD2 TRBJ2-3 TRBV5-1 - CASSFGSSGGLGDTQYF TGCGCCAGCAGTTTTGGTAGTAGCGGGGGCCTCGGAGATACGCAGTATTTT
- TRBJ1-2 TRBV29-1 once CSVTGGAGGYTF TGCAGCGTCACGGGGGGGGCGGGAGGCTACACCTTC
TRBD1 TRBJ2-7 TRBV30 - CAWEGNIGDRSYEQYF TGTGCCTGGGAGGGGAATATTGGGGACAGGTCCTACGAGCAGTACTTC
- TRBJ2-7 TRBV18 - CASSPLSRDEQYF TGTGCCAGCTCACCCCTAAGTCGCGACGAGCAGTACTTC
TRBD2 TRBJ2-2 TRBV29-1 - CSVGTSGRSRGGELFF TGCAGCGTCGGGACTAGCGGACGTTCGAGGGGCGGGGAGCTGTTTTTT
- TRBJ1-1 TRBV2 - CASSERIITNAEAFF TGTGCCAGCAGTGAGCGGATTATCACGAACGCTGAAGCTTTCTTT
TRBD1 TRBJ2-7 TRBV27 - CASSSLLLHRGLHYEQYF TGTGCCAGCAGTTCACTACTCCTTCACAGGGGCCTCCACTACGAGCAGTACTTC
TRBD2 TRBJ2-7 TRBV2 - CASSPPTSGRAYEQYF TGTGCCAGCAGTCCTCCGACTAGCGGGAGGGCCTACGAGCAGTACTTC
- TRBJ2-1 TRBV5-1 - CASSLVGSGDEQFF TGCGCCAGCAGCTTGGTCGGGAGTGGGGATGAGCAGTTCTTC
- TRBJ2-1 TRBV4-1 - CASSQEWGPRDEQFF TGCGCCAGCAGCCAAGAGTGGGGGCCAAGGGATGAGCAGTTCTTC
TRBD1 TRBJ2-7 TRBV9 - CASNGQGASYEQYF TGTGCCAGCAACGGACAGGGGGCCTCCTACGAGCAGTACTTC
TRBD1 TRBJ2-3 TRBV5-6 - CASTIQGGTDTQYF TGTGCCAGCACAATACAGGGGGGCACAGATACGCAGTATTTT
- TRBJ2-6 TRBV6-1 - CASSIIGGANVLTF TGTGCCAGCAGTATAATCGGTGGGGCCAACGTCCTGACTTTC